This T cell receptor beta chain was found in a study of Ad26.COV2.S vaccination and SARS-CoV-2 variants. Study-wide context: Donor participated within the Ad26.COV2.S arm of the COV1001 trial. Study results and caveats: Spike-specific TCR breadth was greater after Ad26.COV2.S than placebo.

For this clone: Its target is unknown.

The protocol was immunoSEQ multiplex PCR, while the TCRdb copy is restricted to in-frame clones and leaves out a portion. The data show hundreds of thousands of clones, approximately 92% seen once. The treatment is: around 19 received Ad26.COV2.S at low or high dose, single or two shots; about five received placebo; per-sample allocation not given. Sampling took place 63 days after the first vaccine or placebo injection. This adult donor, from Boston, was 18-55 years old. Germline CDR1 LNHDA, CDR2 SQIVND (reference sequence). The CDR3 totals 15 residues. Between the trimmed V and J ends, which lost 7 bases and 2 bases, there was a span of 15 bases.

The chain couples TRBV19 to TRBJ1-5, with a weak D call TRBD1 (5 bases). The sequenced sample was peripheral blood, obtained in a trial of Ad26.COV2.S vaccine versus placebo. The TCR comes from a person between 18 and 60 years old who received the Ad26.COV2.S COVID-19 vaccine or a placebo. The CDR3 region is CASTRQFGGNQPQHF. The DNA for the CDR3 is TGTGCCAGTACCAGACAGTTCGGCGGCAATCAGCCCCAGCATTTT. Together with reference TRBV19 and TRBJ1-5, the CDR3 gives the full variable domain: DGGITQSPKYLFRKEGQNVTLSCEQNLNHDAMYWYRQDPGQGLRLIYYSQIVNDFQKGDIAEGYSVSREKKESFPLTVTSAQKNPTAFYLCASTRQFGGNQPQHFGDGTRLSIL.